This passage covers 12 T cell receptor beta chains from one sample sequenced in a study of CD8 T cells in Susac syndrome. The authors reverse transcribed about 0.5 to 1 ug RNA with random hexamers. Each CDR3 protein gets one entry after TCRdb re-called the immunoSEQ multiplex PCR reads with MiXCR. The data show roughly 200,000 distinct CDR3 sequences, with over 85% seen just once and less than 0.12% held by the top ten. The material sequenced was CD4+ T cells from PBMCs. These receptors all come from a human donor in good health.

This sequence joins TRBV7-3 and TRBJ1-1; no clear D gene. The CDR3 runs to 15 residues. The germline V gene has CDR1 SGHTA and CDR2 FQGTGA. The V gene lost 5 bases and the J gene lost 5 bases, with 18 bases spanning the gap. CDR3 region: CASSPFDLDGTEAFF. The CDR3 DNA reads as TGTGCCAGCAGCCCGTTCGATTTGGATGGAACTGAAGCTTTCTTT.

The chain employs TRBV20-1 and TRBJ2-5; the match to TRBD2 covers 8 bases. Trimming cost V 3 bases and J 4 bases; bases outside gene matches: 1. Germline V gene data show CDR1 as DFQATT and CDR2 as SNEGSKA (reference sequence). This CDR3 comprises 12 residues. The CDR3 sequence: CSASGLAETQYF. The CDR3 coding sequence is TGCAGTGCTAGCGGACTAGCAGAGACCCAGTACTTC.

This sequence joins TRBV9 and TRBJ1-4; a weak D match, TRBD1 (5 bases). The V and J ends lost 0 bases and 7 bases respectively, with 10 bases between them. This CDR3 spans 14 amino acids. Germline-derived CDR1 and CDR2 are SGDLS and YYNGEE. The CDR3 DNA sequence: TGTGCCAGCAGCGTAGACCAGGGTACTGAAAAACTGTTTTTT. It translates to CASSVDQGTEKLFF.

The V call is TRBV20-1, the J call TRBJ1-2; D is undetermined. Germline V gives CDR1 DFQATT, CDR2 SNEGSKA (reference sequence). The CDR3 length is 12 residues. V dropped 7 bases and J dropped 4 bases, with 13 bases sitting between them. The CDR3 loop is CSVGVGTYGYTF. The CDR3, as DNA: TGCAGTGTGGGTGTGGGAACCTATGGCTACACCTTC.

The V call is TRBV27, the J call TRBJ1-5; D is unclear. Between the trimmed V and J ends, which lost 3 bases and 3 bases, there was a span of 12 bases. Germline V gene data show CDR1 as MNHEY and CDR2 as SMNVEV (reference sequence). The CDR3 loop spans 15 amino acids. The chain's CDR3 is CASSFRGVLNQPQHF. DNA of the CDR3: TGTGCCAGCAGTTTTCGGGGAGTCCTCAATCAGCCCCAGCATTTT.

V is TRBV24-1 and J is TRBJ1-5; 7 bases fit TRBD1. Trimming took 4 bases from V and 5 from J; bases not matched to a gene: 7. Germline V gives CDR1 KGHDR, CDR2 SFDVKD. The CDR3 loop spans 15 amino acids. CDR3 protein: CATSDRDRPHQPQHF. The CDR3 bases are TGTGCCACCAGTGACAGGGACAGACCTCATCAGCCCCAGCATTTT.

The rearrangement links TRBV5-4 to TRBJ2-6; D perhaps matches TRBD2 (6 bases). V lost 4 bases, J lost 0 bases, and 14 bases lay in between. The CDR3 has 17 residues. Per germline, CDR1 SGHNT and CDR2 YYREEE (reference sequence). CDR3 sequence (DNA): TGTGCCAGCAGCAAATGGACCGGGGGCTCTGGGGCCAACGTCCTGACTTTC. This codes for CASSKWTGGSGANVLTF.

CDR3 DNA sequence: TGCAGTGCTAGAGGCGGGAGCCCACGGGATACGCAGTATTTT. As protein: CSARGGSPRDTQYF. The rearrangement uses TRBV20-1 and TRBJ2-3; 7 positions agree with TRBD2. CDR1 DFQATT and CDR2 SNEGSKA come from the germline V gene (reference sequence). The length of the CDR3 is 14 residues. V was pared by 1 base and J by 6 bases, with 7 bases of the junction left unmatched.

The J gene is TRBJ2-3, the V gene TRBV18; TRBD2 aligns across 9 bases. The CDR3 is made up of 14 amino acids. V dropped 2 bases and J dropped 9; count of bases not matched to a gene: 6. The germline V gene encodes CDR1 KGHSH and CDR2 LQKENI. For the CDR3, the DNA is TGTGCCAGCTCACCAATTCCGGCGGGGGGGACGCAGTATTTT. Amino acids: CASSPIPAGGTQYF.

The J gene is TRBJ2-3, the V gene TRBV14; TRBD2 aligns across 7 bases. Germline V gene data show CDR1 as SGHDN and CDR2 as FVKESK. Losses at the gene ends were 0 bases for V and 2 bases for J; bases not matched to a gene: 5. The CDR3 is 16 residues long. The CDR3 spells CASSQDPSGHTDTQYF. The CDR3 nucleotides are TGTGCCAGCAGCCAAGATCCTAGCGGACACACAGATACGCAGTATTTT.

This clonotype showed up just once. The CDR3 nucleotides are TGCAGTGCTAGCGCCTACTCTGGGGCCAACGTCCTGACTTTC. It encodes CSASAYSGANVLTF. The rearrangement links TRBV20-1 to TRBJ2-6; no clear D. Germline V gene lookup returns CDR1 DFQATT and CDR2 SNEGSKA (reference sequence). Trimming removed 3 bases at V and 0 bases at J, with 6 bases between. The CDR3 runs to 14 residues.

This sequence joins TRBV6-5 and TRBJ2-1; D may be TRBD1 (6 bases). The CDR3 is 16 amino acids. V lost 3 bases to trimming and J lost 0 bases, with 12 bases between them. The V gene's germline CDR1 is MNHEY and CDR2 SVGAGI. The CDR3 nucleotides are TGTGCCAGCAGTTATGGGACACCAGTCTCCTACAATGAGCAGTTCTTC. This encodes CASSYGTPVSYNEQFF.